This T cell receptor (beta chain) was sequenced in a study of control samples from healthy donors and cancer patients. The V end lost 0 bases, the J end lost 0 bases, and 10 bases lay between the germline ends. The CDR3 runs to 16 residues. CDR1 is SGDLS and CDR2 is YYNGEE in the germline V gene. TCRdb's table, derived via immunoSEQ multiplex PCR, lists solely in-frame clones and lacks some. The repertoire has roughly 95,000 clones, about nine tenths of them found once; the top ten carry over 0.75%. Material: blood. The chain joins TRBV9 to TRBJ1-3; D ambiguous. The sequence was collected from a woman in her thirties in good health. The CDR3 protein is CASSVESSISGNTIYF. The CDR3 DNA is TGTGCCAGCAGCGTAGAGTCCAGTATCTCTGGAAACACCATATATTTT.